This record concerns one TCR beta chain sequence. The data were taken from a study of T cell changes during pregnancy in multiple sclerosis. There are 14 residues in the CDR3. Trimming left V 1 base short and J 2 bases short, with 9 bases between. Germline assignment: CDR1 MDHEN and CDR2 SYDVKM. Produced via immunoSEQ multiplex PCR; TCRdb's table is partial and in-frame only. The repertoire holds approximately 53,000 clones, with nearly 90% as singletons. The sequence came from a female donor in good health, enrolled as a control in a pregnancy study. Source: peripheral blood, taken after pregnancy. The gene calls are TRBV28 and TRBJ2-7; the D gene is possibly TRBD1 (5 bases). The chain's CDR3 is CASSLFDSTYEQYF. The CDR3 nucleotides are TGTGCCAGCAGTTTATTTGACAGTACCTACGAGCAGTACTTC. The full variable domain, completed using reference TRBV28 and TRBJ2-7, is DVKVTQSSRYLVKRTGEKVFLECVQDMDHENMFWYRQDPGLGLRLIYFSYDVKMKEKGDIPEGYSVSREKKERFSLILESASTNQTSMYLCASSLFDSTYEQYFGPGTRLTVT.